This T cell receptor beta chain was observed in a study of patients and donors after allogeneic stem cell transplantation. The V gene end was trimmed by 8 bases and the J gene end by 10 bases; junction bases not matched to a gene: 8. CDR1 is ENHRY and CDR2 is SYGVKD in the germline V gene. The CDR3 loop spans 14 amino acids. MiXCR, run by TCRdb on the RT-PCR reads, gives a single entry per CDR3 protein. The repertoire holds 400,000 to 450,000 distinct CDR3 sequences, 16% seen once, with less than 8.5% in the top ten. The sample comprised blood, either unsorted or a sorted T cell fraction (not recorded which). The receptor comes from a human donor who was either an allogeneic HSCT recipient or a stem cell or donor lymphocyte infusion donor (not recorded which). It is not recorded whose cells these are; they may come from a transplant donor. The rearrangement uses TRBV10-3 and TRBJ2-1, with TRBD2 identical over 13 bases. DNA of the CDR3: TGTGCCATCGGGACTAGCGGGACCGCGGGCGAGCAGTTCTTC. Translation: CAIGTSGTAGEQFF.